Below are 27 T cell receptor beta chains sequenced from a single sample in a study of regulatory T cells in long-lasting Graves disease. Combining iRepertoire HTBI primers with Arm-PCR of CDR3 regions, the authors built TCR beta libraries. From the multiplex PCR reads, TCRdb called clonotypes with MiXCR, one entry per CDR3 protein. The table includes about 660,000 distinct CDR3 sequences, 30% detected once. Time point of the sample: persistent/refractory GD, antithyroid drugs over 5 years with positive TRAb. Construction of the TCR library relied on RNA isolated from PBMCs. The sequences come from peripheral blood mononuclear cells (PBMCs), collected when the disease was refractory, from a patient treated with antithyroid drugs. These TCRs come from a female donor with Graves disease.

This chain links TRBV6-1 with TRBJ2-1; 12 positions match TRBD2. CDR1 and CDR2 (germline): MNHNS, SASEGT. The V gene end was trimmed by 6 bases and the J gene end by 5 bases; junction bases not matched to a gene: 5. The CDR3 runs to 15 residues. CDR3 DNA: TGTGCCAGCAGAACCGGGACTAGCGGGCACAATGAGCAGTTCTTC. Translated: CASRTGTSGHNEQFF.

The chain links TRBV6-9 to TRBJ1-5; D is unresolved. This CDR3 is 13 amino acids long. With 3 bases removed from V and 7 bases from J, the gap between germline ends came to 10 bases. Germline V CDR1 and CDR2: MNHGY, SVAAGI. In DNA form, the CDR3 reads TGTGCCAGCAGTTACGAATCTGGCCAGCCCCAGCATTTT. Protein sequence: CASSYESGQPQHF.

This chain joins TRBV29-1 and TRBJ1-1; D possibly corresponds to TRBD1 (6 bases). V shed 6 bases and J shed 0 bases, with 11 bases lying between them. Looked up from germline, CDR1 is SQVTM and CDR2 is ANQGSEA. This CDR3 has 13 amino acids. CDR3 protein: CSVKGGVNTEAFF. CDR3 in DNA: TGCAGCGTCAAGGGGGGCGTGAACACTGAAGCTTTCTTT. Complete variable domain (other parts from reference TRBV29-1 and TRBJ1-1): SAVISQKPSRDICQRGTSLTIQCQVDSQVTMMFWYRQQPGQSLTLIATANQGSEATYESGFVIDKFPISRPNLTFSTLTVSNMSPEDSSIYLCSVKGGVNTEAFFGQGTRLTVV.

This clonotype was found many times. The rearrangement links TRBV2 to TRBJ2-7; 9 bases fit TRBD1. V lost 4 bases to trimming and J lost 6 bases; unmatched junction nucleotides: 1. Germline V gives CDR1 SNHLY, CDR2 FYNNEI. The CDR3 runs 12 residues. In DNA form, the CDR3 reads TGTGCCAGCAGTGCGACAGGGGGCGAGCAGTACTTC. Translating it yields CASSATGGEQYF.

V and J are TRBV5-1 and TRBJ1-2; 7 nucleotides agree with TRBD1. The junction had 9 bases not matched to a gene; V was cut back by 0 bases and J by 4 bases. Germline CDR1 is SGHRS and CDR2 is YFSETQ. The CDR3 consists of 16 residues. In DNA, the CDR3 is TGCGCCAGCAGCTTGGCCACAGGACAGGAGTCCTATGGCTACACCTTC. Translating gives CASSLATGQESYGYTF.

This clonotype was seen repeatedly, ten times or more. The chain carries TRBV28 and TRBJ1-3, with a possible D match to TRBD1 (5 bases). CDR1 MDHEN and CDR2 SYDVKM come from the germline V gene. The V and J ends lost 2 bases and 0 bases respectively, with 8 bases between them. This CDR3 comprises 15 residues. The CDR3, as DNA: TGTGCCAGCAGTTTACGGGGGAGCTCTGGAAACACCATATATTTT. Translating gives CASSLRGSSGNTIYF.

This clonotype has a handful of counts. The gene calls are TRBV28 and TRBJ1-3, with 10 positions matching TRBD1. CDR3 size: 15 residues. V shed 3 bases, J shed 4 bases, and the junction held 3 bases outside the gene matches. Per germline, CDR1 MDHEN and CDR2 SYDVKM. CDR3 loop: CASSFGTGVGNTIYF. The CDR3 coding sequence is TGTGCCAGCAGTTTCGGGACAGGGGTCGGAAACACCATATATTTT.

CDR3 DNA: TGTGCCAGCAGCTTGAGGAGAGCGGGTAACCCCTCCTACGAGCAGTACTTC. Protein sequence: CASSLRRAGNPSYEQYF. The rearrangement joins TRBV7-2 to TRBJ2-7; D might be TRBD2 (6 bases). The CDR3 is 17 residues long. The V gene lost 3 bases and the J gene lost 0 bases, with 18 bases spanning the gap. The germline CDR1 and CDR2 sequences are SGHTA and FQGNSA.

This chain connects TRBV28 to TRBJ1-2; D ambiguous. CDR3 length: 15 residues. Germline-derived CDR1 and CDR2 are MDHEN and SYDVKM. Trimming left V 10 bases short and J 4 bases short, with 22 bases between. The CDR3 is CATSSLWAEAYGYTF. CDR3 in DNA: TGTGCCACCAGCAGTTTATGGGCCGAGGCCTATGGCTACACCTTC.

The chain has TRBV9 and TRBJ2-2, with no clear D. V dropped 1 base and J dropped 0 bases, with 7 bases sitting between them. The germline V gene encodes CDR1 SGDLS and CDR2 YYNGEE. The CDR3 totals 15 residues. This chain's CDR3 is CASSVSQANTGELFF. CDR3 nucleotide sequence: TGTGCCAGCAGCGTAAGTCAGGCGAACACCGGGGAGCTGTTTTTT.

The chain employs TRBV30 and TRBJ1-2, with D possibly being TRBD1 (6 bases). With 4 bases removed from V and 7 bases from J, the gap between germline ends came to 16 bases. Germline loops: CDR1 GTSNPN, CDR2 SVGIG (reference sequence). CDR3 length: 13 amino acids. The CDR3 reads CAWTSLGGRGYTF. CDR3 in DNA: TGTGCCTGGACGTCACTAGGGGGTCGTGGCTACACCTTC.

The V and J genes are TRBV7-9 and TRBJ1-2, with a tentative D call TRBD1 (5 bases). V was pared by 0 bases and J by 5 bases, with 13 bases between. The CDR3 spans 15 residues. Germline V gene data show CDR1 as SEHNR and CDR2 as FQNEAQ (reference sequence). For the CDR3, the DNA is TGTGCCAGCAGCTTAGCTGGGGGGTCCCGTTATGGCTACACCTTC. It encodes CASSLAGGSRYGYTF.

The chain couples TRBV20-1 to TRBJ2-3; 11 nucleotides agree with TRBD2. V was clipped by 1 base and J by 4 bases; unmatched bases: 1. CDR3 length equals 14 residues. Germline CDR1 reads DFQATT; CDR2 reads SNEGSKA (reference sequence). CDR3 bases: TGCAGTGCTAGAGCTAGCGGGAGGCCAGATACGCAGTATTTT. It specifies CSARASGRPDTQYF.

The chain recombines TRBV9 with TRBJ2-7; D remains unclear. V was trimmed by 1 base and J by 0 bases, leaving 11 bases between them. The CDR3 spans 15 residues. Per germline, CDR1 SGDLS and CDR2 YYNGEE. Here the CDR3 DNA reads TGTGCCAGCAGCGTATCGACCGATAGCTCCTACGAGCAGTACTTC. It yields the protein CASSVSTDSSYEQYF.

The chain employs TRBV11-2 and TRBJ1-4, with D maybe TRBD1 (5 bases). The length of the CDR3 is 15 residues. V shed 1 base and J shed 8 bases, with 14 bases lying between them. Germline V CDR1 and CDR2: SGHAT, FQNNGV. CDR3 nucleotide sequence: TGTGCCAGCAGCTTAGGGACTCACAAGGGGGAAAAACTGTTTTTT. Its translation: CASSLGTHKGEKLFF.

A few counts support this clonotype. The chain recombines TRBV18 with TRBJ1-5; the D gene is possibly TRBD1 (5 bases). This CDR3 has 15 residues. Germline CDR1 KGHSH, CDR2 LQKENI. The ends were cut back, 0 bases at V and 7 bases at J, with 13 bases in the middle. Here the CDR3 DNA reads TGTGCCAGCTCACCACCGAGTGGGAGGGGACAGCCCCAGCATTTT. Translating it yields CASSPPSGRGQPQHF.

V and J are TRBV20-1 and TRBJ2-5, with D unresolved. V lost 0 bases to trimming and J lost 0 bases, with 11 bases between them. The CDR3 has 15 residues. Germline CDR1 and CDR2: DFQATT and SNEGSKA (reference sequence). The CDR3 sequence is CSARDSRSYQETQYF. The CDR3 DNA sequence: TGCAGTGCTAGAGATTCCCGGTCGTACCAAGAGACCCAGTACTTC.

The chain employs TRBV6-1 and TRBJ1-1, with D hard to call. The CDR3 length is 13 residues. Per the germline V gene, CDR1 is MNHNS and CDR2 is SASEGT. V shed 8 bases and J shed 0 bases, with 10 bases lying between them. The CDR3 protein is CASERAMNTEAFF. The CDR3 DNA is TGTGCCAGCGAAAGGGCGATGAACACTGAAGCTTTCTTT.

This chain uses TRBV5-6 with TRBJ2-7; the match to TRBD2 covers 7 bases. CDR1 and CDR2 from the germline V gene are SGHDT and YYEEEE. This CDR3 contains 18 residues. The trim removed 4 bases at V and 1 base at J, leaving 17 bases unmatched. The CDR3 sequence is CASSLPTLRGSGSYEQYF. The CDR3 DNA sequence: TGTGCCAGCAGCCTCCCCACACTCCGCGGGAGTGGTTCCTACGAGCAGTACTTC.

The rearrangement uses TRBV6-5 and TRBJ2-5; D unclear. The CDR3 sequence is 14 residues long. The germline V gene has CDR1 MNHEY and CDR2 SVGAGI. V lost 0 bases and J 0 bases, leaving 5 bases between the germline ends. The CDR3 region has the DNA TGTGCCAGCAGTTACTCGGCTAACCAAGAGACCCAGTACTTC. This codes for CASSYSANQETQYF.

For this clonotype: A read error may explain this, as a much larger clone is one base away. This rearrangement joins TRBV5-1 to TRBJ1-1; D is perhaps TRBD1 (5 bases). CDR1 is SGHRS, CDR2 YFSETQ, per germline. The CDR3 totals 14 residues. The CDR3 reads CASSLGPTNTEAFF. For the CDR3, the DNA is TGTGCCAGCAGCTTGGGACCGACGAACACTGAAGCTTTCTTT.

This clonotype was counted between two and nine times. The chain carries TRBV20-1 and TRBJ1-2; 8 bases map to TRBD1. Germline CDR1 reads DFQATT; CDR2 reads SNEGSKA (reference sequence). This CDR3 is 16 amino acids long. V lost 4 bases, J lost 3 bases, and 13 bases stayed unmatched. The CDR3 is CSAILPLEQGDYGYTF. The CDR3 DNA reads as TGCAGTGCTATACTCCCCCTCGAACAGGGGGACTATGGCTACACCTTC.

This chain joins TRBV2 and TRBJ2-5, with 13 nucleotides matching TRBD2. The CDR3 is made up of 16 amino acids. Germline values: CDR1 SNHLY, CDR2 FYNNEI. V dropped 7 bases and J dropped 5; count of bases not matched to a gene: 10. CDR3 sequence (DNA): TGTGCCAGCATCCGGACTAGCGGGAGAGGGTGGGAGACCCAGTACTTC. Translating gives CASIRTSGRGWETQYF.

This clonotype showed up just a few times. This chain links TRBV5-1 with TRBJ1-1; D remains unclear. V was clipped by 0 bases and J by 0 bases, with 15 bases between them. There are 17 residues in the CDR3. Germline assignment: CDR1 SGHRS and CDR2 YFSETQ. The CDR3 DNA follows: TGCGCCAGCAGCTTGGCCGGCACGGATGTTTTGAACACTGAAGCTTTCTTT. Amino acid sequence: CASSLAGTDVLNTEAFF.

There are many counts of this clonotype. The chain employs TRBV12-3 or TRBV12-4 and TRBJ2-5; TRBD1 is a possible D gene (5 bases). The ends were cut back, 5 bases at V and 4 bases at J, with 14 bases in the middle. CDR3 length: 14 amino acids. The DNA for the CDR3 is TGTGCCAGCAGTCAATTCCTGGGGCCAGAGACCCAGTACTTC. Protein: CASSQFLGPETQYF.

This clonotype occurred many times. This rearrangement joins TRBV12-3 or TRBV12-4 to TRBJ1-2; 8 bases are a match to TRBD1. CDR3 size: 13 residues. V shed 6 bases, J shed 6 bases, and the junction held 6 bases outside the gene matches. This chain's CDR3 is CASRLQGGDGYTF. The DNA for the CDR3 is TGTGCCAGCAGGCTACAGGGGGGTGATGGCTACACCTTC.

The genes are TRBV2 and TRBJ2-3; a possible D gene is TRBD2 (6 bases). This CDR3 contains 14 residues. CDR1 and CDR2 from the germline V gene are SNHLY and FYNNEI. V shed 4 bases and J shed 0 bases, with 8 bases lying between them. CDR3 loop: CASSGLVSTDTQYF. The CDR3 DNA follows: TGTGCCAGCAGTGGACTAGTAAGCACAGATACGCAGTATTTT.